This entry lists 10 T cell receptor beta chains sequenced from one sample in a study of blood T cells in healthy people across ages. Then a second PCR, running roughly 6 to 12 cycles, was carried out with a sample-barcoded 5' primer and a J-beta primer mix. TCRdb re-called the 5' RACE reads with MiXCR, one entry per CDR3 protein. The sample includes under 950,000 distinct CDR3 sequences, about 20% of them seen just once. The sequenced material came from blood. The receptors come from a man in his 70s in good health.

This chain connects TRBV5-1 to TRBJ1-4; possible D gene TRBD1, 6 bases. The germline V and J ends were trimmed by 1 base and 5 bases, with 12 bases remaining between them. Germline-derived CDR1 and CDR2 are SGHRS and YFSETQ. CDR3 length: 15 residues. CDR3 sequence: CASSLTQGKNEKLFF. CDR3 DNA: TGCGCCAGCAGCTTGACGCAGGGGAAAAATGAAAAACTGTTTTTT.

The genes are TRBV11-2 and TRBJ1-4, with 8 bases lining up with TRBD1. Germline V gives CDR1 SGHAT, CDR2 FQNNGV. After removal of 3 bases from V and 0 bases from J, the junction contained 3 bases not matched to a gene. The CDR3 runs to 16 residues. DNA of the CDR3: TGTGCCAGCAGCTTGGTACAGGGGGCAACTAATGAAAAACTGTTTTTT. It specifies CASSLVQGATNEKLFF.

There are many counts of this clonotype. The CDR3 reads CASSFPGQPQHF. The CDR3 coding sequence is TGTGCCAGCAGTTTCCCGGGTCAGCCCCAGCATTTT. The chain links TRBV12-3 or TRBV12-4 to TRBJ1-5; D gene unclear. The CDR3 runs 12 residues. The V end lost 3 bases, the J end lost 6 bases, and 6 bases lay between the germline ends.

This clonotype was recorded a few times. The chain is built from TRBV20-1 and TRBJ2-5, with TRBD2 matching 12 bases. The J segment lost 11 bases and the V segment lost 6 bases, leaving 10 bases of the junction unmatched. The CDR3 contains 13 residues. Germline CDR1 is DFQATT and CDR2 is SNEGSKA (reference sequence). The CDR3 DNA follows: TGCAGTGCGAAACTAGCGGGGGGCTATGAGCAGTACTTC. Translated, it gives CSAKLAGGYEQYF.

The V and J genes are TRBV13 and TRBJ1-1; D is ambiguous. CDR1 is PRHDT and CDR2 is FYEKMQ in the germline V gene (reference sequence). The CDR3 has 17 amino acids. The ends were cut back, 4 bases at V and 0 bases at J, with 18 bases in the middle. CDR3 in DNA: TGTGCCAGCAGCTCGGGGTTGAGGGCGGGCATGAACACTGAAGCTTTCTTT. As protein: CASSSGLRAGMNTEAFF. Full variable domain (outside the CDR3, taken from reference TRBV13 and TRBJ1-1): AAGVIQSPRHLIKEKRETATLKCYPIPRHDTVYWYQQGPGQDPQFLISFYEKMQSDKGSIPDRFSAQQFSDYHSELNMSSLELGDSALYFCASSSGLRAGMNTEAFFGQGTRLTVV.

This clonotype was seen a few times. This rearrangement joins TRBV3-1 to TRBJ2-5; TRBD2 might be the D (5 bases). The DNA matches TRBJ2-1 better at its end, which makes the J call doubtful. The CDR3 totals 13 residues. Per germline, CDR1 LGHDT and CDR2 YNNKEL (reference sequence). The CDR3 DNA is TGTGCCAGCAGCCAAGTGCTCCGGGGTGAGCAGTTCTTC. Protein sequence: CASSQVLRGEQFF.

This clonotype was counted only a few times. V is TRBV30 and J is TRBJ2-3; 7 bases match TRBD2. Germline CDR1 GTSNPN, CDR2 SVGIG (reference sequence). After removal of 3 bases from V and 6 bases from J, the junction contained 12 bases not matched to a gene. The CDR3 is 15 residues long. The CDR3 loop reads CAWSGLSGNLDTQYF. DNA for the CDR3: TGTGCCTGGAGCGGCTTAAGCGGGAATTTGGATACGCAGTATTTT.

In its sample, this clonotype was seen a few times. This chain uses TRBV6-5 with TRBJ1-1, with TRBD1 identical over 7 bases. The CDR3 runs to 15 residues. CDR1 and CDR2 from the germline V gene are MNHEY and SVGAGI. J lost 5 bases, V lost 0 bases, and 6 bases had no gene match. CDR3 DNA sequence: TGTGCCAGCAGTTACTCGGGATCAGGGGGTACTGAAGCTTTCTTT. This gives the protein CASSYSGSGGTEAFF.

This clonotype was seen just once. V is TRBV6-4 and J is TRBJ2-3; TRBD2 matches 7 bases. V lost 3 bases to trimming and J lost 5 bases; unmatched junction nucleotides: 8. The CDR3 has 15 residues. Germline V gene sequence: CDR1 MRHNA, CDR2 SNTAGT. This CDR3 reads CASSEVSSGGDTQYF. The CDR3 nucleotides read TGTGCCAGCAGTGAAGTGTCTAGCGGAGGAGATACGCAGTATTTT.

The genes are TRBV11-3 and TRBJ2-1; maybe TRBD2 (5 bases). Germline CDR1 and CDR2: SGHNT and YENEEA. With 1 base removed from V and 4 bases from J, the gap between germline ends came to 8 bases. The CDR3 runs to 14 residues. CDR3 in DNA: TGTGCCAGCAGCTTAGCTCGGGGTTACAATGAGCAGTTCTTC. Amino acid sequence: CASSLARGYNEQFF.